What follows are 20 T cell receptor beta chains derived from one specimen sequenced in a study of T cells in Graves' hyperthyroidism and ophthalmopathy. The CDR3 regions of TCR beta were amplified from RNA transcripts. The HTBI primer set served for first-round RT-PCR of the TCR CDR3. TCRdb fed the multiplex PCR reads into MiXCR, producing one record per CDR3 protein. The sample lists 490,000 or so distinct CDR3 sequences, over 45% occurring once. The sequenced sample consisted of peripheral blood or thyroid tissue (not recorded which). These receptors came from an adult woman with Graves' disease, either hyperthyroidism or ophthalmopathy (not recorded which).

This clonotype has only one observation. V is TRBV7-6 and J is TRBJ1-3; D is ambiguous. Germline CDR1 and CDR2: SGHVS and FNYEAQ. The CDR3 sequence is 16 residues long. The V end lost 1 base, the J end lost 5 bases, and 15 bases lay between the germline ends. The CDR3 DNA reads as TGTGCCAGCAGCTTAGAAAGTGGGCAGCGGCGAAACACCATATATTTT. It translates to CASSLESGQRRNTIYF.

V is TRBV29-1 and J is TRBJ1-3, with 7 nucleotides matching TRBD1. Trimming took 6 bases from V and 8 from J; bases not matched to a gene: 7. Per germline, CDR1 SQVTM and CDR2 ANQGSEA. CDR3 size: 12 residues. CDR3 residues: CSVTGKMDTIYF. The CDR3 coding sequence is TGCAGCGTGACAGGGAAGATGGACACCATATATTTT.

This clonotype was detected a few times. CDR3 sequence (DNA): TGTGCCAGCAGGCCTGGGGGGGGATTCTCCTATAATTCACCCCTCCACTTT. Its translation: CASRPGGGFSYNSPLHF. The chain has TRBV6-1 and TRBJ1-6; possibly TRBD1 for D (5 bases). The CDR3 spans 17 residues. V shed 6 bases and J shed 0 bases, with 15 bases lying between them. Germline V CDR1 and CDR2: MNHNS, SASEGT.

This clonotype was observed at least ten times. This sequence joins TRBV15 and TRBJ1-2; D remains ambiguous. V was trimmed by 1 base and J by 4 bases, leaving 16 bases between them. Germline CDR1 is LNHNV and CDR2 is YYDKDF (reference sequence). The CDR3 consists of 16 residues. CDR3 DNA: TGTGCCACCAGCAGAGCGCGATCTAGAGGATCCTATGGCTACACCTTC. Encoded protein: CATSRARSRGSYGYTF.

This chain uses TRBV3-1 with TRBJ1-2; no reliable D call. Trimming stripped 2 bases from V and 5 bases from J, with 15 bases between. Germline lookup yields CDR1 LGHDT and CDR2 YNNKEL (reference sequence). The CDR3 has 15 amino acids. The CDR3 protein is CASSQSSALGYGYTF. The CDR3 nucleotides read TGTGCCAGCAGCCAATCAAGTGCATTAGGGTATGGCTACACCTTC.

The chain links TRBV29-1 to TRBJ1-1, with 10 positions matching TRBD1. With 4 bases clipped from V and 8 bases from J, the junction kept 4 bases outside the gene matches. The germline V gene encodes CDR1 SQVTM and CDR2 ANQGSEA. There are 12 residues in the CDR3. The DNA of the CDR3 is TGCAGCGTTGCCGGGACAGGGGCCGAAGCTTTCTTT. Translated: CSVAGTGAEAFF.

In the case of this clonotype: Being one base from a much bigger clone, this may be a read error. V and J are TRBV3-1 and TRBJ1-2; a possible D gene is TRBD1 (6 bases). Looked up from germline, CDR1 is LGHDT and CDR2 is YNNKEL (reference sequence). CDR3 length: 14 residues. As DNA, the CDR3 is TGTGCCGGCAGCTCAGGGGTCCAAGACTATGGCTACACCTTC. Its protein is CAGSSGVQDYGYTF.

This clonotype was seen many times. This sequence joins TRBV2 and TRBJ1-1; D unresolved. The CDR3 totals 15 residues. Trimming cost V 1 base and J 1 base, with 10 bases left between them. CDR1 is SNHLY and CDR2 is FYNNEI in the germline V gene. The DNA of the CDR3 is TGTGCCAGCAGTGAAGAGACGGGCTGGAACACTGAAGCTTTCTTT. It is translated as CASSEETGWNTEAFF. The full variable domain, rest sourced from reference TRBV2 and TRBJ1-1, is EPEVTQTPSHQVTQMGQEVILRCVPISNHLYFYWYRQILGQKVEFLVSFYNNEISEKSEIFDDQFSVERPDGSNFTLKIRSTKLEDSAMYFCASSEETGWNTEAFFGQGTRLTVV.

The genes are TRBV29-1 and TRBJ1-1; TRBD1 might be the D (5 bases). The CDR3 is 16 residues long. Per germline, CDR1 SQVTM and CDR2 ANQGSEA. V was clipped by 2 bases and J by 0 bases, with 16 bases between them. Here the CDR3 DNA reads TGCAGCGTTGAAAGGCGGGGCAGCCGATTGAACACTGAAGCTTTCTTT. Translating gives CSVERRGSRLNTEAFF.

The chain links TRBV18 to TRBJ1-5, with a possible D match to TRBD1 (6 bases). Trimming removed 2 bases from V and 6 bases from J, with 8 bases in between. Germline CDR1 and CDR2: KGHSH and LQKENI. The CDR3 covers 13 residues. The CDR3 loop is CASSPTGAQPQHF. The DNA of the CDR3 is TGTGCCAGCTCACCAACGGGGGCTCAGCCCCAGCATTTT.

This rearrangement joins TRBV7-7 to TRBJ2-7; 12 nucleotides match TRBD1. CDR1 is SSHAT, CDR2 FNYEAQ, per germline (reference sequence). The CDR3 spans 14 residues. As DNA, the CDR3 is TGTGCTAGGCGCGGGACAGGGGGCGTATACGAGCAGTACTTC. Residues: CARRGTGGVYEQYF.

In DNA, the CDR3 is TGCGCCAGCAGCCAATTAGGGAATGAAAAACTGTTTTTT. This encodes CASSQLGNEKLFF. The V and J genes are TRBV4-3 and TRBJ1-4; D is ambiguous. The CDR3 length is 13 residues. The germline V gene has CDR1 LGHNA and CDR2 YSLEER. Trimming took off 2 bases at V and 5 bases at J, with 6 bases between the two ends.

This clonotype occurred many times. This chain connects TRBV29-1 to TRBJ1-2; 8 nucleotides align to TRBD1. V lost 1 base and J lost 2; bases outside the gene matches: 0. Germline CDR1 reads SQVTM; CDR2 reads ANQGSEA. CDR3 length: 13 amino acids. CDR3 residues: CSVEGDRNYGYTF. The CDR3 region has the DNA TGCAGCGTTGAAGGGGACAGGAACTATGGCTACACCTTC.

This clonotype has ten or more counts. The gene calls are TRBV6-5 and TRBJ1-3, with TRBD1 identical over 7 bases. The CDR3 sequence is 15 residues long. The ends lost 6 bases at V and 0 bases at J; junction bases unmatched: 5. Per germline, CDR1 MNHEY and CDR2 SVGAGI. The CDR3 nucleotides read TGTGCCAGCAGACCCGGGACAGTCTCTGGAAACACCATATATTTT. Translating it yields CASRPGTVSGNTIYF.

This chain connects TRBV19 to TRBJ1-1; D remains unclear. The CDR3 contains 14 residues. Germline assignment: CDR1 LNHDA and CDR2 SQIVND (reference sequence). V was pared by 9 bases and J by 5 bases, with 19 bases between. CDR3 residues: CASSFKTLGTEAFF. Here the CDR3 DNA reads TGTGCCAGCAGTTTCAAGACTCTCGGAACTGAAGCTTTCTTT.

This clonotype showed up many times. This chain uses TRBV7-2 with TRBJ1-2, with TRBD1 identical over 8 bases. The germline gives CDR1 SGHTA, CDR2 FQGNSA. The CDR3 sequence is 15 residues long. The V and J ends lost 1 base and 3 bases, in that order; junction bases with no gene match: 4. The CDR3 loop is CASSLDQGAHYGYTF. The CDR3, as DNA: TGTGCCAGCAGCTTAGACCAGGGGGCACACTATGGCTACACCTTC.

There are many counts of this clonotype. V usage is TRBV12-3 or TRBV12-4 and J usage is TRBJ1-2; maybe TRBD1 (6 bases). CDR3 size: 13 residues. V lost 6 bases and J lost 2, with 10 bases in between. The chain's CDR3 is CASREGGNYGYTF. The DNA for the CDR3 is TGTGCCAGCAGGGAAGGGGGAAACTATGGCTACACCTTC.

The V and J genes are TRBV9 and TRBJ1-4, with 9 positions matching TRBD1. CDR3 length: 14 amino acids. V dropped 7 bases and J dropped 6; count of bases not matched to a gene: 7. Germline-derived CDR1 and CDR2 are SGDLS and YYNGEE. The CDR3 DNA reads TGTGCCAGCCGGGGGGGACAGGGAGATGAAAAACTGTTTTTT. This codes for CASRGGQGDEKLFF. The variable domain in full, completed from reference TRBV9 and TRBJ1-4, reads DSGVTQTPKHLITATGQRVTLRCSPRSGDLSVYWYQQSLDQGLQFLIQYYNGEERAKGNILERFSAQQFPDLHSELNLSSLELGDSALYFCASRGGQGDEKLFFGSGTQLSVL.

V usage is TRBV9 and J usage is TRBJ2-5; D call uncertain. The CDR3 covers 12 residues. CDR1 and CDR2 (germline): SGDLS, YYNGEE. Trimming took off 4 bases at V and 5 bases at J, with 9 bases between the two ends. The CDR3 protein is CASSFGWETQYF. The CDR3 nucleotides are TGTGCCAGCAGCTTTGGTTGGGAGACCCAGTACTTC.

This clonotype was picked up many times. This chain joins TRBV2 and TRBJ1-6; unclear D gene. The V end lost 6 bases, the J end lost 6 bases, and 6 bases lay between the germline ends. Germline CDR1 and CDR2: SNHLY and FYNNEI. The CDR3 runs to 12 residues. CDR3 loop: CASRAGNSPLHF. In DNA, the CDR3 is TGTGCCAGCAGGGCGGGTAATTCACCCCTCCACTTT. Complete variable domain (other parts from reference TRBV2 and TRBJ1-6): EPEVTQTPSHQVTQMGQEVILRCVPISNHLYFYWYRQILGQKVEFLVSFYNNEISEKSEIFDDQFSVERPDGSNFTLKIRSTKLEDSAMYFCASRAGNSPLHFGNGTRLTVT.